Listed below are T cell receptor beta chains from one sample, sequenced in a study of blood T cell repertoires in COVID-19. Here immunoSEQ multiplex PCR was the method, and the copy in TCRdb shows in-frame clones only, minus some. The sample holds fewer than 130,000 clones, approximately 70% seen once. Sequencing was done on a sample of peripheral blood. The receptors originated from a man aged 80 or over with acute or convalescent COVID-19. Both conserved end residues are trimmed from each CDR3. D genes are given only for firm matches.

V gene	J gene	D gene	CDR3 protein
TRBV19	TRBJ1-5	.	ASSLDSAYQPQH
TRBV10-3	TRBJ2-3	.	AANRGREDTQY
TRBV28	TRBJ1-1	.	ASSTISGITEAF
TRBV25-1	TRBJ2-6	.	ASNPRDSGANVLT
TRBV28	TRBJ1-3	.	ASGAEKSSGNTIY
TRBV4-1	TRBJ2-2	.	ASSQKSPSARRTGELF
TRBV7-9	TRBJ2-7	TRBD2	ASSRHGGGINEQY
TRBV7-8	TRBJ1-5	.	ASSLDAVMWPQH
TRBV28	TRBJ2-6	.	ASSPSGTGVGGANVLT
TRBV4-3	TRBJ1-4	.	ASSQDRGEKLF
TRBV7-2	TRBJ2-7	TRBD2	ASSLLPGTSGRGNEQY
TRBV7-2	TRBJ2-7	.	ASSLASVGNYEQY
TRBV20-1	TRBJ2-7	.	SADGSYEQY
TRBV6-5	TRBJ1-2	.	ASSYPGAYGYT
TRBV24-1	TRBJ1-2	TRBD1	ATSAGTGSTNGYT
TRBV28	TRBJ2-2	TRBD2	ATRAGVYTGELF
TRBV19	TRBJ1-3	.	ASSGQGGVSGNTIY
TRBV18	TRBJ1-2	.	ASSPTVGLGGYT
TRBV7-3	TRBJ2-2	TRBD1	ASSRQGMGAGELF
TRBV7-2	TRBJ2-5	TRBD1	ASAKGARETQY
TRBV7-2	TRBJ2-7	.	ASSIGVGSYEQY
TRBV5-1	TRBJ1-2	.	ASAAGGQQYGYT
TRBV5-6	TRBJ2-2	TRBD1	ASSSGGRTGELF
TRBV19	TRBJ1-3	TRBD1	ASSLPRYRGLGNTIY
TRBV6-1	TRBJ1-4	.	ASSETGYEKLF
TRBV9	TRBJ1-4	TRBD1	ASSVETGGSEKLF
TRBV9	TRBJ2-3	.	ASSGGGDTQY
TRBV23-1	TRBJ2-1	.	ASRPQSQVGRRAHNEQF
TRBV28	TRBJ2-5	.	ASSLGGLETQY
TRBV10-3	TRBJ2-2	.	AINEKDYHTGELF
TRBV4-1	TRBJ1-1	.	ASSQEPGTEAF
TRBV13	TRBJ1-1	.	ASSNSRNTEAF
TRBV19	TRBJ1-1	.	ASSLRQTNTEAF